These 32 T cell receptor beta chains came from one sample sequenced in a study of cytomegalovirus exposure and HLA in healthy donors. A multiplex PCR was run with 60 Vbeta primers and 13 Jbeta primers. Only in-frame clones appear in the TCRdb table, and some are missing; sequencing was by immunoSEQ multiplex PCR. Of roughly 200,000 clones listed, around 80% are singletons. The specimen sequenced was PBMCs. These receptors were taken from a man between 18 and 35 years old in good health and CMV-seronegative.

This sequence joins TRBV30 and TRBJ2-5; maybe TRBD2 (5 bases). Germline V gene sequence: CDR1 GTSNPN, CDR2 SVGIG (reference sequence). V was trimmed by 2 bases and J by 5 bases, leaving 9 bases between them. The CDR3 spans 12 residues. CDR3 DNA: TGTGCCTGGAGTTCGGGGTTGGAGACCCAGTACTTC. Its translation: CAWSSGLETQYF.

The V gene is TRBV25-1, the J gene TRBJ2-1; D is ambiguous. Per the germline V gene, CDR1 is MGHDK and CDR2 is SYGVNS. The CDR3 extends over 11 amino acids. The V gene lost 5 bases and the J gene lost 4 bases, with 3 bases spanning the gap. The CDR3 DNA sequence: TGTGCCAGCAGTCCGTACAATGAGCAGTTCTTC. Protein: CASSPYNEQFF.

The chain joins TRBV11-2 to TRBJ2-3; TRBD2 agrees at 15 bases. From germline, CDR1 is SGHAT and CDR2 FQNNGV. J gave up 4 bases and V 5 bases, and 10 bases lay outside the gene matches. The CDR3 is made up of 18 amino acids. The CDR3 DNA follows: TGTGCCAGCAGCCGTGGGAGGACTAGCGGGAGGGGGTCAGATACGCAGTATTTT. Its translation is CASSRGRTSGRGSDTQYF.

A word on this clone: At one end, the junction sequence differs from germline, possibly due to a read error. CDR3 residues: CASSQEGRAAAKSF. In DNA form, the CDR3 reads TGCGCCAGCAGCCAAGAAGGGCGGGCGGCTGCTAAGTCCTTC. The rearrangement links TRBV4-1 to TRBJ2-7; D is perhaps TRBD2 (5 bases). This CDR3 contains 14 residues. Germline V CDR1 and CDR2: MGHRA, YSYEKL.

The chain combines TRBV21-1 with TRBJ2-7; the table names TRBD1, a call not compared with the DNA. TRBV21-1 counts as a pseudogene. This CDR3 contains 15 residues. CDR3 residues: CASSKGGQGTYEQYF. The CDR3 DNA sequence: TGTGCCAGCAGCAAAGGGGGACAGGGGACCTACGAGCAGTACTTC.

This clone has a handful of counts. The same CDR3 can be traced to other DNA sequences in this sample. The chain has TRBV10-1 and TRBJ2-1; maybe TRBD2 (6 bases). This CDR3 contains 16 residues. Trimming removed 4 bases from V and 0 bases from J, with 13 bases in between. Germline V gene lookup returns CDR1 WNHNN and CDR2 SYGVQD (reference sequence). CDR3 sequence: CASSVMAGSSYNEQFF. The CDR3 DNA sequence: TGCGCCAGCAGTGTTATGGCCGGGAGCTCCTACAATGAGCAGTTCTTC.

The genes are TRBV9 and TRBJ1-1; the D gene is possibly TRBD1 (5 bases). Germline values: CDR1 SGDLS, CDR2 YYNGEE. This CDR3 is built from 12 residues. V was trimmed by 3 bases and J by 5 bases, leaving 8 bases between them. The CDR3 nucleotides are TGTGCCAGCAGCGCAGGGATGACTGAAGCTTTCTTT. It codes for CASSAGMTEAFF.

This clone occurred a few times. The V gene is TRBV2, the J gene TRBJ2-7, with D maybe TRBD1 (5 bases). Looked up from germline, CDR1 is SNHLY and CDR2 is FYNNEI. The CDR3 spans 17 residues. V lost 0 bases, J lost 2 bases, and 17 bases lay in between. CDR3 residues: CASSEATSTDVTYEQYF. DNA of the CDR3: TGTGCCAGCAGTGAAGCGACGTCGACAGACGTAACCTACGAGCAGTACTTC.

The CDR3, as DNA: TGTGCCAGCAGCTCGACAGTGAACACTGAAGCTTTCTTT. Encoded protein: CASSSTVNTEAFF. The chain has TRBV11-2 and TRBJ1-1; tentative D call: TRBD1 (5 bases). The CDR3 has 13 residues. V lost 4 bases to trimming and J lost 0 bases, with 6 bases between them. Germline V lookup: CDR1 SGHAT, CDR2 FQNNGV.

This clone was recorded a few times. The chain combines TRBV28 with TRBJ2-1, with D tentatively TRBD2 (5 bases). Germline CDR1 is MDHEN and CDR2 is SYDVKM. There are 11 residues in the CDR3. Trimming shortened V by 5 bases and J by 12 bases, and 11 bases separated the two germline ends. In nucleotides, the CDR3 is TGTGCCAGCAGTGCGGCGGGTGGGCAGTTCTTC. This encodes CASSAAGGQFF.

Here the CDR3 reads CASSSQGGVGYEQYF. CDR3 DNA sequence: TGTGCCAGCAGTTCCCAGGGCGGGGTTGGTTACGAGCAGTACTTC. The rearrangement uses TRBV27 and TRBJ2-7; a weak D match, TRBD2 (6 bases). Looked up from germline, CDR1 is MNHEY and CDR2 is SMNVEV (reference sequence). V gave up 4 bases and J gave up 4 bases, with 17 bases separating them. The CDR3 contains 15 residues.

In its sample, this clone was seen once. CDR3 bases: TGCAGTGCTAGTTTATTATATGAGCAGTACTTC. Encoded protein: CSASLLYEQYF. The rearrangement joins TRBV20-1 to TRBJ2-7; no clear D gene. The germline gives CDR1 DFQATT, CDR2 SNEGSKA (reference sequence). V gave up 3 bases and J gave up 7 bases, with 10 bases separating them. This CDR3 contains 11 residues.

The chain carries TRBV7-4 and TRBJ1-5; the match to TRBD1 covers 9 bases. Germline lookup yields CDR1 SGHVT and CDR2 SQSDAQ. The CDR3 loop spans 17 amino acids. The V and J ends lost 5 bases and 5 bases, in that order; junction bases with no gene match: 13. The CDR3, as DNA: TGTGCCAGCAGCCCCGTAGGGGACAGGGAGGGTCATCAGCCCCAGCATTTT. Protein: CASSPVGDREGHQPQHF.

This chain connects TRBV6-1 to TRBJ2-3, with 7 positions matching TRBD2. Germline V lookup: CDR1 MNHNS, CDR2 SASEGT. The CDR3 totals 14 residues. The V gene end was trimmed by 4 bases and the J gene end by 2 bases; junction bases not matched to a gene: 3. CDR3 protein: CASSGGGYTDTQYF. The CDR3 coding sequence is TGTGCCAGCAGTGGGGGGGGATACACAGATACGCAGTATTTT.

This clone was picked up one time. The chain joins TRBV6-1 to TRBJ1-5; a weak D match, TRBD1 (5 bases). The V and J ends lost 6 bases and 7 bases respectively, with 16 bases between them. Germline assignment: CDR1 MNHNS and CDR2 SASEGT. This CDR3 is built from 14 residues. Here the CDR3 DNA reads TGTGCCAGCAGGGTGGATCAGGGAGGACAGCCCCAGCATTTT. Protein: CASRVDQGGQPQHF.

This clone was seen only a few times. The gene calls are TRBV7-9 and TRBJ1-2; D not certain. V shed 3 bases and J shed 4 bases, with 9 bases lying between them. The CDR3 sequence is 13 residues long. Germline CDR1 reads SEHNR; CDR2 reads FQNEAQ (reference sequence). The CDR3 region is CASSFGRFYGYTF. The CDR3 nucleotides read TGTGCCAGCAGCTTCGGCAGGTTCTATGGCTACACCTTC.

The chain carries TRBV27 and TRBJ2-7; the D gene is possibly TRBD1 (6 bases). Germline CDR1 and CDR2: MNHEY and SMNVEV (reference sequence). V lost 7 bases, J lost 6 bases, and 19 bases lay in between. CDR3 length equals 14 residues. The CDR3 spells CASTTLRGWGEQYF. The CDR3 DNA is TGTGCCAGCACCACTCTAAGGGGGTGGGGCGAGCAGTACTTC.

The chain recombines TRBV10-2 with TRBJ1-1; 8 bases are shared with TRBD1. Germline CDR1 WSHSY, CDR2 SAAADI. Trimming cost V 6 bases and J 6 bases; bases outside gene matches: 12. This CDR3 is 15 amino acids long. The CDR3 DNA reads TGCGCCAGCAGGAGACAGGGGTCCCACCCAGCTGAAGCTTTCTTT. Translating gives CASRRQGSHPAEAFF.

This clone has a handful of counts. In DNA, the CDR3 is TGCGCCAGCAGCCAAGCCATGGCAGGGGCTAACTATGGCTACACCTTC. It encodes CASSQAMAGANYGYTF. V and J are TRBV4-1 and TRBJ1-2, with D tentatively TRBD1 (6 bases). Looked up from germline, CDR1 is MGHRA and CDR2 is YSYEKL. This CDR3 comprises 16 residues. V shed 1 base and J shed 0 bases, with 12 bases lying between them.

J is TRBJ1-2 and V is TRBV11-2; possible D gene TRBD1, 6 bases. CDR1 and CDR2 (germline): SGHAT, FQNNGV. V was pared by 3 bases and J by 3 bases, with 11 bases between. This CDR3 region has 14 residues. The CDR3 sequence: CASSLGAYDYGYTF. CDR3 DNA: TGTGCCAGCAGCTTGGGGGCTTATGACTATGGCTACACCTTC.

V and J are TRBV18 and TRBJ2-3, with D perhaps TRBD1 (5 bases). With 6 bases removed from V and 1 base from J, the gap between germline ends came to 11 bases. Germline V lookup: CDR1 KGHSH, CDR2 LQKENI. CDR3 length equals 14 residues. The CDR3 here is CASSRARGTDTQYF. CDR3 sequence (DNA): TGTGCCAGCTCCCGGGCCAGGGGCACAGATACGCAGTATTTT.

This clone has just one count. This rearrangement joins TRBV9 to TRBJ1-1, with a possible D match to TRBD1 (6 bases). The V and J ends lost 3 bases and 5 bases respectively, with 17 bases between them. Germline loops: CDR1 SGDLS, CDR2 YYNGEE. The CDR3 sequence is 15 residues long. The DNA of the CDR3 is TGTGCCAGCAGCGAGGGGGGGGGCGCGGGGACTGAAGCTTTCTTT. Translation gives CASSEGGGAGTEAFF.

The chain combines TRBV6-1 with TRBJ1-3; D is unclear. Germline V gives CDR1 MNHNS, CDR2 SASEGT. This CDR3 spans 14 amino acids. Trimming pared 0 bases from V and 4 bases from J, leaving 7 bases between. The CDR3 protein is CASSEASSGNTIYF. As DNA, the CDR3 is TGTGCCAGCAGTGAAGCCAGTTCAGGAAACACCATATATTTT.

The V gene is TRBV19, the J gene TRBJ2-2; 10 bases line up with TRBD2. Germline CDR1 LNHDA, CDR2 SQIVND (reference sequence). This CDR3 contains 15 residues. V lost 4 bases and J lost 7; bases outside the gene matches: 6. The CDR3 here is CASSRLAGVYGELFF. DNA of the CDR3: TGTGCCAGTAGTAGGCTAGCGGGAGTGTACGGGGAGCTGTTTTTT. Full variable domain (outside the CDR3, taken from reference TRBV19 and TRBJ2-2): DGGITQSPKYLFRKEGQNVTLSCEQNLNHDAMYWYRQDPGQGLRLIYYSQIVNDFQKGDIAEGYSVSREKKESFPLTVTSAQKNPTAFYLCASSRLAGVYGELFFGEGSRLTVL.

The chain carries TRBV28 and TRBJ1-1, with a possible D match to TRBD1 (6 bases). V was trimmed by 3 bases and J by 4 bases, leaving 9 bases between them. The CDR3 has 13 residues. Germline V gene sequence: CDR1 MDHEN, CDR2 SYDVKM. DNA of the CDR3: TGTGCCAGCAGTTTTATAGGGGGCACTGAAGCTTTCTTT. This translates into CASSFIGGTEAFF.

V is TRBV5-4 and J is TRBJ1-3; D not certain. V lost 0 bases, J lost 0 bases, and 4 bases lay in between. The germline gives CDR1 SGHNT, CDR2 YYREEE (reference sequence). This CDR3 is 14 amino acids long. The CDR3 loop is CASSLAGSGNTIYF. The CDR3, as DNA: TGTGCCAGCAGCTTGGCAGGCTCTGGAAACACCATATATTTT.

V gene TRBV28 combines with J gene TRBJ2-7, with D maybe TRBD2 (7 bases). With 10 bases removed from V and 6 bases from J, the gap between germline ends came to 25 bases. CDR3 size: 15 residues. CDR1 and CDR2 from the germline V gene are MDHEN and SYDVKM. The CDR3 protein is CATQVTGRDWGEQYF. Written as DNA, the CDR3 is TGTGCCACCCAAGTAACAGGGAGGGATTGGGGCGAGCAGTACTTC. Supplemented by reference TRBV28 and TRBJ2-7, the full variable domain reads DVKVTQSSRYLVKRTGEKVFLECVQDMDHENMFWYRQDPGLGLRLIYFSYDVKMKEKGDIPEGYSVSREKKERFSLILESASTNQTSMYLCATQVTGRDWGEQYFGPGTRLTVT.

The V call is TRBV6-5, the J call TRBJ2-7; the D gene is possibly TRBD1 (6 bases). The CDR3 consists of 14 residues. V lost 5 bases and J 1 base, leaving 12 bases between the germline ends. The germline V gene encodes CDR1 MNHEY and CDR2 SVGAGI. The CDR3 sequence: CASSVGTLSYEQYF. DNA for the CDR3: TGTGCCAGCAGTGTGGGGACATTATCCTACGAGCAGTACTTC.

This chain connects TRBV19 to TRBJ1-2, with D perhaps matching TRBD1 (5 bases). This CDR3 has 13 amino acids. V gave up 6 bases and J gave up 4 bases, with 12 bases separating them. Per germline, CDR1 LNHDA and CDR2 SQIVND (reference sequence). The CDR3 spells CASRFGGVYGYTF. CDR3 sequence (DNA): TGTGCCAGTAGGTTCGGGGGGGTCTATGGCTACACCTTC.

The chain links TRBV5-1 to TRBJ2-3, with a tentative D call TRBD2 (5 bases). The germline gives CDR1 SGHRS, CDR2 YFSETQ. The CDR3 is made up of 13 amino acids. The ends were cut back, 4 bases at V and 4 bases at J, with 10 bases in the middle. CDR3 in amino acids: CASSRDGSDTQYF. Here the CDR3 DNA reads TGCGCCAGCAGCCGGGATGGGTCAGATACGCAGTATTTT.

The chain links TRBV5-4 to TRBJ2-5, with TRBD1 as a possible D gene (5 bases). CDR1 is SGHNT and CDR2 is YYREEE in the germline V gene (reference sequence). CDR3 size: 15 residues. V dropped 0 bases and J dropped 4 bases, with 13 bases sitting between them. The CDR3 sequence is CASSLAPGPPETQYF. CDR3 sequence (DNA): TGTGCCAGCAGCTTGGCCCCAGGGCCCCCAGAGACCCAGTACTTC.

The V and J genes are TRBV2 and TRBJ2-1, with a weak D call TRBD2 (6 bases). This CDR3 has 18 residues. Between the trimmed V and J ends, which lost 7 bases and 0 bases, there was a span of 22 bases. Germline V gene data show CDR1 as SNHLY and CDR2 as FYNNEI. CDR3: CASTLNQGGADSYNEQFF. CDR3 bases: TGTGCCAGCACCCTTAATCAGGGCGGGGCCGACTCCTACAATGAGCAGTTCTTC.